What follows are 20 T cell receptor beta chains derived from one specimen sequenced in a study of blood T cell repertoires in COVID-19 (dated by TCRdb to about 2020). The library relied on the immunoSEQ multiplex PCR assay. TCRdb provides this immuneACCESS table in a form limited to in-frame rearrangements. Some clones are lacking; in checked studies, under half of them reflect an unresolved V gene, and why the rest are absent is not known. The sample has more than 95,000 clones on record, around 83% of them singletons. Clones ranked in the top ten supply about 3.3% of the sample. Sequencing was performed on peripheral blood. These receptors were collected from a woman at least 80 years old with active or convalescent COVID-19.

The chain carries TRBV7-3 and TRBJ1-2, with D perhaps matching TRBD1 (5 bases). This CDR3 has 15 amino acids. Germline-derived CDR1 and CDR2 are SGHTA and FQGTGA. Trimming removed 5 bases from V and 7 bases from J, with 20 bases in between. CDR3 protein: CASSPGHVGEGGYTF. CDR3 coding DNA: TGTGCCAGCAGCCCGGGTCATGTAGGGGAGGGTGGCTACACCTTC.

Regarding this clone: The same CDR3 can be traced to other DNA sequences in this sample. This chain links TRBV30 with TRBJ1-5, with a weak D call TRBD1 (5 bases). The CDR3 length is 13 residues. CDR1 and CDR2 (germline): GTSNPN, SVGIG (reference sequence). Trimming left V 0 bases short and J 5 bases short, with 8 bases between. The CDR3 spells CAWSVGGDQPQHF. CDR3 nucleotide sequence: TGTGCCTGGAGTGTCGGGGGGGATCAGCCCCAGCATTTT.

This chain uses TRBV10-3 with TRBJ1-5; no clear D gene. There are 15 residues in the CDR3. Trimming cost V 0 bases and J 0 bases, with 6 bases left between them. Germline V gene sequence: CDR1 ENHRY, CDR2 SYGVKD. CDR3 DNA: TGTGCCATCAGTGAGTCTGCAGATAGCAATCAGCCCCAGCATTTT. As protein: CAISESADSNQPQHF.

The rearrangement uses TRBV10-3 and TRBJ1-5, with 10 bases lining up with TRBD1. The germline V gene encodes CDR1 ENHRY and CDR2 SYGVKD. J was trimmed by 4 bases and V by 4 bases; bases with no gene match: 1. This CDR3 region has 14 residues. For the CDR3, the DNA is TGTGCCATCAGTGGGGACAGGGGTAATCAGCCCCAGCATTTT. It codes for CAISGDRGNQPQHF.

This clone was recorded once. The genes are TRBV29-1 and TRBJ1-1; 8 nucleotides match TRBD1. Looked up from germline, CDR1 is SQVTM and CDR2 is ANQGSEA. The junction had 6 bases not matched to a gene; V was cut back by 6 bases and J by 3 bases. The CDR3 spans 13 residues. CDR3 coding DNA: TGCAGCGTGATCAGGGGGCGCGACACTGAAGCTTTCTTT. Its translation is CSVIRGRDTEAFF.

This clone is labeled medium-sized. V usage is TRBV6-6 and J usage is TRBJ1-2; 8 bases line up with TRBD1. The CDR3 runs 16 residues. V shed 8 bases, J shed 6 bases, and the junction held 17 bases outside the gene matches. The germline V gene encodes CDR1 MNHNY and CDR2 SVGAGI (reference sequence). As DNA, the CDR3 is TGTGCCAGCGGATTAACCCCAGGGGGCGCAAGAGATGGCTACACCTTC. Translated: CASGLTPGGARDGYTF.

V usage is TRBV29-1 and J usage is TRBJ1-1, with D possibly TRBD1 on 5 matching bases. V lost 2 bases to trimming and J lost 8 bases, with 18 bases between them. CDR1 is SQVTM, CDR2 ANQGSEA, per germline. The CDR3 runs 14 residues. The CDR3 loop is CSVEHQGRSSEAFF. CDR3 DNA: TGCAGCGTTGAACATCAGGGAAGAAGCTCCGAAGCTTTCTTT.

The chain carries TRBV7-6 and TRBJ2-7; perhaps TRBD1 as D (5 bases). The ends were cut back, 0 bases at V and 6 bases at J, with 15 bases in the middle. The germline CDR1 and CDR2 sequences are SGHVS and FNYEAQ. There are 15 residues in the CDR3. In DNA form, the CDR3 reads TGTGCCAGCAGCTTAGCAGTCACAGGAGTGAGCGAGCAGTACTTC. This translates into CASSLAVTGVSEQYF.

This clone has a handful of counts. The rearrangement links TRBV9 to TRBJ2-3; the match to TRBD1 covers 9 bases. This CDR3 spans 15 amino acids. Germline V gene data show CDR1 as SGDLS and CDR2 as YYNGEE. The trim removed 5 bases at V and 4 bases at J, leaving 8 bases unmatched. CDR3 amino acids: CASSPSGQGPDTQYF. The CDR3 DNA sequence: TGTGCCAGCAGTCCCTCGGGACAGGGCCCAGATACGCAGTATTTT.

This clone was detected a few times. The genes are TRBV5-4 and TRBJ1-3, with D uncertain. Looked up from germline, CDR1 is SGHNT and CDR2 is YYREEE (reference sequence). Trimming removed 4 bases from V and 0 bases from J, with 14 bases in between. This CDR3 has 16 residues. The CDR3 here is CASSNGISSSGNTIYF. The CDR3, as DNA: TGTGCCAGCAGCAATGGCATTTCAAGCTCTGGAAACACCATATATTTT.

V is TRBV7-3 and J is TRBJ2-3; TRBD2 agrees at 8 bases. This CDR3 has 16 amino acids. Looked up from germline, CDR1 is SGHTA and CDR2 is FQGTGA. The J segment lost 5 bases and the V segment lost 1 base, leaving 8 bases of the junction unmatched. The CDR3 bases are TGTGCCAGCAGCTTAATGGGGCGGGGGGCCCGAGATACGCAGTATTTT. Translating gives CASSLMGRGARDTQYF.

This clone showed up just a few times. V is TRBV29-1 and J is TRBJ1-1; D is ambiguous. Germline V gene sequence: CDR1 SQVTM, CDR2 ANQGSEA. The CDR3 runs to 12 residues. Trimming left V 6 bases short and J 0 bases short, with 8 bases between. The CDR3 region is CSVCRMNTEAFF. The DNA for the CDR3 is TGCAGCGTGTGCAGGATGAACACTGAAGCTTTCTTT. Combining the CDR3 with reference TRBV29-1 and TRBJ1-1 gives the whole variable domain SAVISQKPSRDICQRGTSLTIQCQVDSQVTMMFWYRQQPGQSLTLIATANQGSEATYESGFVIDKFPISRPNLTFSTLTVSNMSPEDSSIYLCSVCRMNTEAFFGQGTRLTVV.

The chain employs TRBV25-1 and TRBJ1-4, with D possibly matching TRBD1 (6 bases). Deletions cut 8 bases from V and 8 bases from J, with 15 bases between. The CDR3 contains 13 residues. Germline loops: CDR1 MGHDK, CDR2 SYGVNS. The CDR3 nucleotides are TGTGCCAGCCAAACAGGGCTTCGGGAAAAACTGTTTTTT. Residues: CASQTGLREKLFF.

This rearrangement joins TRBV18 to TRBJ2-2; D is possibly TRBD1 (5 bases). The V gene lost 3 bases and the J gene lost 6 bases, with 11 bases spanning the gap. The germline V gene encodes CDR1 KGHSH and CDR2 LQKENI. CDR3 length: 14 amino acids. CDR3 residues: CASSPVAGSGELFF. In DNA, the CDR3 is TGTGCCAGCTCACCGGTGGCAGGGTCCGGGGAGCTGTTTTTT.

This clone was detected only once. The rearrangement joins TRBV15 to TRBJ1-6; 9 nucleotides agree with TRBD1. This CDR3 spans 16 amino acids. Per the germline V gene, CDR1 is LNHNV and CDR2 is YYDKDF (reference sequence). The V gene end was trimmed by 5 bases and the J gene end by 9 bases; junction bases not matched to a gene: 11. The CDR3 is CATSGNDRGEGSPLHF. In DNA, the CDR3 is TGTGCCACCAGCGGGAACGACAGGGGGGAGGGTTCACCCCTCCACTTT.

The chain uses TRBV6-2 or TRBV6-3 and TRBJ1-5; 8 bases agree with TRBD1. After removal of 5 bases from V and 1 base from J, the junction contained 10 bases not matched to a gene. CDR1 MNHEY and CDR2 SVGEGT come from the germline V gene. CDR3 size: 17 residues. CDR3 DNA: TGTGCCAGCAGTCCCCCCCTGGACAGGGCCAGCAATCAGCCCCAGCATTTT. Encoded protein: CASSPPLDRASNQPQHF.

The rearrangement links TRBV2 to TRBJ1-1; tentatively, D is TRBD1 (6 bases). Germline V gene sequence: CDR1 SNHLY, CDR2 FYNNEI. CDR3 length equals 15 residues. V lost 2 bases to trimming and J lost 4 bases, with 14 bases between them. The CDR3: CASSEQGRSGTEAFF. For the CDR3, the DNA is TGTGCCAGCAGTGAACAGGGGCGGAGTGGCACTGAAGCTTTCTTT.

The chain carries TRBV6-5 and TRBJ2-7; 7 nucleotides match TRBD1. This CDR3 has 15 residues. Germline V gene sequence: CDR1 MNHEY, CDR2 SVGAGI. J gave up 6 bases and V 6 bases, and 14 bases lay outside the gene matches. The CDR3 DNA reads TGTGCCAGCAGCTCGCCGGGACAGAGCTCACCCGAGCAGTACTTC. Its protein is CASSSPGQSSPEQYF.

This chain connects TRBV28 to TRBJ2-7, with 9 bases that match TRBD1. This CDR3 is 15 amino acids long. Germline CDR1 and CDR2: MDHEN and SYDVKM. V dropped 6 bases and J dropped 5; count of bases not matched to a gene: 11. The DNA for the CDR3 is TGTGCCAGCAGCCTCTTCGGGACAGGGTTCCACGAGCAGTACTTC. Its translation: CASSLFGTGFHEQYF.

The genes are TRBV19 and TRBJ2-7; perhaps TRBD2 as D (5 bases). From germline, CDR1 is LNHDA and CDR2 SQIVND (reference sequence). The CDR3 is 13 amino acids. The V and J ends lost 4 bases and 9 bases respectively, with 16 bases between them. This CDR3 reads CASSTDPYEGQYF. The CDR3 DNA sequence: TGTGCCAGTAGTACGGACCCCTACGAGGGGCAGTACTTC.